This T cell receptor (beta chain) came from a study of T-cell reconstitution after alpha-beta-depleted transplantation in children. Unique molecular identifiers tagged the TCRbeta library. MiXCR was run by TCRdb on the PCR reads, yielding one entry per CDR3 protein. In the table there are around 240,000 distinct CDR3 sequences, 6.5% to 9% of which are singletons. Trimming stripped 4 bases from V and 8 bases from J, with 14 bases between. Germline-derived CDR1 and CDR2 are LGHDT and YNNKEL (reference sequence). The CDR3 has 13 amino acids. Study results and limitations: A year had passed since transplant, and T-cell counts and diversity by then came mostly from newly produced T cells. Expanded graft clones, several hundred of them, were reportedly the source of alpha-beta T cells about two months after transplant.

At least ten counts were recorded for this clonotype. Its target is unknown. Material: PBMCs, mostly from graft donor cells, obtained 180 days after TCRalphabeta/CD19-depleted stem cell transplant. The rearrangement joins TRBV3-1 to TRBJ1-1; D call uncertain. The source is a male patient between 10 and 17 years old who had a stem cell transplant for acute lymphoblastic leukemia, so the T cells may come from the graft donor. CDR3 protein: CASSPSPFGEAFF. CDR3 DNA: TGTGCCAGCAGCCCCTCCCCCTTTGGGGAAGCTTTCTTT.